Following are 3 T cell receptor beta chains from one sample sequenced in a study of beta chain features in type 1 diabetes. The study reverse transcribed the entire isolated RNA, so it sequenced expressed TCRB transcripts. Profiled with immunoSEQ multiplex PCR; TCRdb holds only in-frame clones, not every one. The data show around 400,000 clones, 10% to 15% seen once. The specimen was naive CD4+ T cells from blood. The receptors come from a man between 18 and 29 years old in good health.

This chain uses TRBV5-1 with TRBJ2-2; TRBD2 is a possible D gene (6 bases). Trimming shortened V by 5 bases and J by 6 bases, and 14 bases separated the two germline ends. The germline V gene encodes CDR1 SGHRS and CDR2 YFSETQ. CDR3 length: 14 residues. The CDR3: CASSGGYKAGELFF. The CDR3 nucleotides read TGCGCCAGCAGTGGAGGGTATAAGGCCGGGGAGCTGTTTTTT.

In its sample, this clone was seen a few times. V usage is TRBV29-1 and J usage is TRBJ2-1, with TRBD2 matching 9 bases. This CDR3 is 18 amino acids long. Germline CDR1 and CDR2: SQVTM and ANQGSEA. V was pared by 2 bases and J by 2 bases, with 13 bases of the junction left unmatched. CDR3 region: CSVEMGGRAFRTYNEQFF. The CDR3 nucleotides read TGCAGCGTTGAAATGGGCGGGAGGGCCTTTAGGACCTACAATGAGCAGTTCTTC.

V and J are TRBV18 and TRBJ2-3; 10 bases fit TRBD2. The CDR3 length is 16 residues. With V trimmed by 3 bases and J by 4 bases, 7 bases remained unmatched. CDR1 and CDR2 (germline): KGHSH, LQKENI. The CDR3 coding sequence is TGTGCCAGCTCACCGCGTACAGCGGGAGGGGCAGATACGCAGTATTTT. Its translation is CASSPRTAGGADTQYF.